The T cell receptor beta chain under discussion was sequenced for a study of somatic mutations in cytotoxic T cells in rheumatoid arthritis. This table comes from immunoSEQ multiplex PCR, and its TCRdb copy is limited to in-frame clones, with some not included. The sample lists some 20,000 clones; around 63% were seen once. The V and J ends lost 5 bases and 5 bases, in that order; junction bases with no gene match: 8. Germline CDR1 and CDR2: SEHNR and FQNEAQ (reference sequence). CDR3 length: 15 residues. Sample: CD8+ T cells sorted from blood. The chain combines TRBV7-9 with TRBJ2-5, with 10 nucleotides matching TRBD1. The TCR was taken from an adult with rheumatoid arthritis. This chain's CDR3 is CASSLRTGGRETQYF. The CDR3 nucleotides are TGTGCCAGCAGCCTAAGGACAGGGGGACGGGAGACCCAGTACTTC.